This T cell receptor beta chain was obtained from a study of control samples from healthy donors and cancer patients. The CDR3 has 17 residues. J lost 5 bases, V lost 5 bases, and 13 bases had no gene match. The germline V gene has CDR1 MNHEY and CDR2 SVGEGT. Some clones are missing from TCRdb's copy, which holds only in-frame ones; the method was immunoSEQ multiplex PCR. The sample includes more than 70,000 clones, about 89% seen only once; the top ten take roughly 0.9%. The TCR sequence derives from a woman aged 25 to 39 in good health. The gene calls are TRBV6-2 or TRBV6-3 and TRBJ2-1, with TRBD2 identical over 9 bases. The sequenced material came from blood. This CDR3 reads CASSRPLAGYKDNEQFF. The CDR3 coding sequence is TGTGCCAGCAGTCGCCCCCTAGCGGGATATAAAGACAATGAGCAGTTCTTC.